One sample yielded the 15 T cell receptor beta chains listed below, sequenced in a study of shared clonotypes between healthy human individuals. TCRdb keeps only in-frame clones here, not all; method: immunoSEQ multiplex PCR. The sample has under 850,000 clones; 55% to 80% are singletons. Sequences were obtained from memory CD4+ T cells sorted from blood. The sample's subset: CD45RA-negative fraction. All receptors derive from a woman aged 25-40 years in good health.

Here the CDR3 reads CASSNTEEYTQYF. The CDR3 bases are TGTGCCAGCAGCAATACAGAAGAATATACGCAGTATTTT. The chain combines TRBV28 with TRBJ2-3; D unclear. The germline gives CDR1 MDHEN, CDR2 SYDVKM. The V gene lost 6 bases and the J gene lost 7 bases, with 14 bases spanning the gap. This CDR3 is built from 13 residues.

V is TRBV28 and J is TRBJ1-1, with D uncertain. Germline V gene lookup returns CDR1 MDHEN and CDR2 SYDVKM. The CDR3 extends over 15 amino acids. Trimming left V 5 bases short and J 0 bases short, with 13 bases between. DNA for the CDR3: TGTGCCAGCAGTAAACCCGGACTCCTGAACACTGAAGCTTTCTTT. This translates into CASSKPGLLNTEAFF. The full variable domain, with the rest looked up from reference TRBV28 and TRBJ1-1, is DVKVTQSSRYLVKRTGEKVFLECVQDMDHENMFWYRQDPGLGLRLIYFSYDVKMKEKGDIPEGYSVSREKKERFSLILESASTNQTSMYLCASSKPGLLNTEAFFGQGTRLTVV.

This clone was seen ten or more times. CDR3 sequence: CASRAQGDTEAFF. In nucleotides, the CDR3 is TGTGCCAGCAGGGCGCAGGGGGACACTGAAGCTTTCTTT. The chain carries TRBV27 and TRBJ1-1; 7 bases are shared with TRBD1. V shed 6 bases, J shed 3 bases, and the junction held 4 bases outside the gene matches. From germline, CDR1 is MNHEY and CDR2 SMNVEV (reference sequence). This CDR3 has 13 amino acids.

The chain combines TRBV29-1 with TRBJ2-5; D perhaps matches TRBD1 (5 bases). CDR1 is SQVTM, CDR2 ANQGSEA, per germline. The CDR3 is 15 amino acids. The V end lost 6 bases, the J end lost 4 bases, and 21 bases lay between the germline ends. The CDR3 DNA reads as TGCAGCGTCGACTGGACATCAACAAAGGGAGAGACCCAGTACTTC. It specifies CSVDWTSTKGETQYF.

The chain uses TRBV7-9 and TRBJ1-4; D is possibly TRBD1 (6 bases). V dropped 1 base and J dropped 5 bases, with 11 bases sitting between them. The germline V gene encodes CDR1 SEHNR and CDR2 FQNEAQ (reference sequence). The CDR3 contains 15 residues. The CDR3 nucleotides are TGTGCCAGCAGCTTAGGGTCAGGGGACAATGAAAAACTGTTTTTT. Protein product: CASSLGSGDNEKLFF.

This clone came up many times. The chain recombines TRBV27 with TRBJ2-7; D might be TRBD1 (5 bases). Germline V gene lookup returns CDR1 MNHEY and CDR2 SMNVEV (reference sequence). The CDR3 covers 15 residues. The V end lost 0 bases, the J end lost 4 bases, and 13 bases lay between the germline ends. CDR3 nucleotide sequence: TGTGCCAGCAGTTTATCTAGGACACTCACTTACGAGCAGTACTTC. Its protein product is CASSLSRTLTYEQYF.

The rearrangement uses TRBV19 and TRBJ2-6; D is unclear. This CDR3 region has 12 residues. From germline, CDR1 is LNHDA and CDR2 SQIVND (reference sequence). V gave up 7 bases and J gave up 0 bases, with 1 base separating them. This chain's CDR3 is CASNSGANVLTF. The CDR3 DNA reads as TGTGCCAGTAACTCTGGGGCCAACGTCCTGACTTTC.

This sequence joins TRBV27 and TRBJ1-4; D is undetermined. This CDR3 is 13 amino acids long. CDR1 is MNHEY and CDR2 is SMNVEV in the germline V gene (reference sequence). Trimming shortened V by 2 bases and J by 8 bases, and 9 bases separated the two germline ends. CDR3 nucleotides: TGTGCCAGCAGTTTAGGTGGAAAGGAAAAACTGTTTTTT. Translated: CASSLGGKEKLFF.

CDR3 sequence reads: CASKLAASNTGELFF. The CDR3 nucleotides are TGTGCCTCGAAGTTAGCGGCTTCGAACACCGGGGAGCTGTTTTTT. V gene TRBV10-3 combines with J gene TRBJ2-2; TRBD2 is a possible D gene (6 bases). Germline V CDR1 and CDR2: ENHRY, SYGVKD. The V end was cut by 11 bases, the J end by 0 bases, with 16 bases between. The CDR3 spans 15 residues.

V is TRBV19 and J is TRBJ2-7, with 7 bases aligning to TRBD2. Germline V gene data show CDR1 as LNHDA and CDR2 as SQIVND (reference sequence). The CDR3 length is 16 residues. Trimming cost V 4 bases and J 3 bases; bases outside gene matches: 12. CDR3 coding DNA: TGTGCCAGTAGTACAATGGGCGGGAGCTTGATCTACGAGCAGTACTTC. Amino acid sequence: CASSTMGGSLIYEQYF. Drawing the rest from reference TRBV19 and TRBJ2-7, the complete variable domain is DGGITQSPKYLFRKEGQNVTLSCEQNLNHDAMYWYRQDPGQGLRLIYYSQIVNDFQKGDIAEGYSVSREKKESFPLTVTSAQKNPTAFYLCASSTMGGSLIYEQYFGPGTRLTVT.

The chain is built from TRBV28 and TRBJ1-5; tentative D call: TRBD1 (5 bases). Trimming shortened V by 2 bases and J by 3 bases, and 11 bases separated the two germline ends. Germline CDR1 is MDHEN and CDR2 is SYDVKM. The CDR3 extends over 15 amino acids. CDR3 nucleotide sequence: TGTGCCAGCAGTTTACCAAGACAGCTCAATCAGCCCCAGCATTTT. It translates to CASSLPRQLNQPQHF.

This CDR3 reads CASSLYSGSTGELFF. As DNA, the CDR3 is TGTGCCAGCAGCTTATATAGCGGGAGCACCGGGGAGCTGTTTTTT. This chain joins TRBV11-2 and TRBJ2-2; TRBD2 matches at 9 bases. The germline V gene encodes CDR1 SGHAT and CDR2 FQNNGV. The CDR3 spans 15 residues. J was trimmed by 4 bases and V by 2 bases; bases with no gene match: 2. The entire variable domain, with the rest obtained from reference TRBV11-2 and TRBJ2-2, is as follows: EAGVAQSPRYKIIEKRQSVAFWCNPISGHATLYWYQQILGQGPKLLIQFQNNGVVDDSQLPKDRFSAERLKGVDSTLKIQPAKLEDSAVYLCASSLYSGSTGELFFGEGSRLTVL.

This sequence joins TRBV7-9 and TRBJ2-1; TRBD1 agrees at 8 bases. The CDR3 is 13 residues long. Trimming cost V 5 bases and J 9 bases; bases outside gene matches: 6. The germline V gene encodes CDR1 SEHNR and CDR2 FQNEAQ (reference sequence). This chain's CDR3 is CASSRQGYGEQFF. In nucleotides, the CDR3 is TGTGCCAGCAGCCGACAGGGGTATGGTGAGCAGTTCTTC.

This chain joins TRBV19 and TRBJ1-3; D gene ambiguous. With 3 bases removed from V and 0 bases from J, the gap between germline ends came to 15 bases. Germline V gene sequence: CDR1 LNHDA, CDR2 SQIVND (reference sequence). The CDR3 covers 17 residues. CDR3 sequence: CASSMRADSYSGNTIYF. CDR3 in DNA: TGTGCCAGTAGTATGCGGGCCGACTCATACTCTGGAAACACCATATATTTT. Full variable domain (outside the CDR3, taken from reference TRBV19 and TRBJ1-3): DGGITQSPKYLFRKEGQNVTLSCEQNLNHDAMYWYRQDPGQGLRLIYYSQIVNDFQKGDIAEGYSVSREKKESFPLTVTSAQKNPTAFYLCASSMRADSYSGNTIYFGEGSWLTVV.

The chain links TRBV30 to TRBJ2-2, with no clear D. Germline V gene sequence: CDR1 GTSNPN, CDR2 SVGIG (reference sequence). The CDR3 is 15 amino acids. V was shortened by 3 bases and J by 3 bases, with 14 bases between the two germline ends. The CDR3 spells CAWRPLGLYTGELFF. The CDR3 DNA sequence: TGTGCCTGGAGACCCCTGGGCCTGTACACCGGGGAGCTGTTTTTT.